Below, one T cell receptor beta chain is given with its context. While the first cohort had 700 or so subjects, the donors belonged to the separate validation cohort of roughly 120 subjects. These data come from a study of cytomegalovirus exposure and HLA in healthy donors. The CDR3 is 16 amino acids. V shed 3 bases, J shed 5 bases, and the junction held 12 bases outside the gene matches. Germline loops: CDR1 MNHEY, CDR2 SMNVEV (reference sequence). The method was immunoSEQ multiplex PCR; TCRdb's version includes in-frame clones alone and lacks a portion of them. The top ten clones hold about 12% of a sample with fewer than 90,000 clones, approximately 81% of them seen once.

V is TRBV27 and J is TRBJ1-1; 7 bases map to TRBD1. This receptor was identified in a woman aged 18-35 years in good health and CMV-seropositive. What was sequenced was PBMCs. The CDR3 sequence: CASSLASQGWGTEAFF. CDR3 sequence (DNA): TGTGCCAGCAGTTTGGCCTCACAGGGGTGGGGTACTGAAGCTTTCTTT.